These 21 T cell receptor beta chains share one sample of origin, sequenced in a study of cytomegalovirus exposure and HLA in healthy donors. 60 Vbeta and 13 Jbeta primers were used in PCR. Assay: immunoSEQ multiplex PCR; the TCRdb copy retains only in-frame clones and omits some. The repertoire holds some 130,000 clones, around 79% seen once, with 2.5% to 3.5% in the top ten. The sequenced sample was PBMCs. Every receptor here comes from a female donor in good health and CMV-seronegative.

The chain links TRBV5-4 to TRBJ1-2, with D unclear. V lost 4 bases and J 4 bases, leaving 14 bases between the germline ends. Germline CDR1 and CDR2: SGHNT and YYREEE (reference sequence). The CDR3 is 14 amino acids. The CDR3 loop is CASSAELGLYGYTF. CDR3 in DNA: TGTGCCAGCAGCGCGGAACTAGGGCTCTATGGCTACACCTTC.

The J gene is TRBJ1-1, the V gene TRBV11-1; the match to TRBD1 covers 9 bases. The trim removed 3 bases at V and 11 bases at J, leaving 4 bases unmatched. From germline, CDR1 is SGHAT and CDR2 FQDESV (reference sequence). CDR3 length: 12 amino acids. The CDR3 nucleotides read TGTGCCAGCAGCTTGACCGGGACAGGGGCTTTCTTT. Protein sequence: CASSLTGTGAFF.

V and J are TRBV5-1 and TRBJ2-4, with D maybe TRBD1 (5 bases). The CDR3 is 16 amino acids. CDR1 and CDR2 (germline): SGHRS, YFSETQ. V lost 0 bases and J 1 base, leaving 11 bases between the germline ends. The CDR3 is CASSLGWGPAKNIQYF. Written as DNA, the CDR3 is TGCGCCAGCAGCTTGGGGTGGGGCCCGGCCAAAAACATTCAGTACTTC. Using reference TRBV5-1 and TRBJ2-4 for the parts outside the CDR3, the full variable domain is KAGVTQTPRYLIKTRGQQVTLSCSPISGHRSVSWYQQTPGQGLQFLFEYFSETQRNKGNFPGRFSGRQFSNSRSEMNVSTLELGDSALYLCASSLGWGPAKNIQYFGAGTRLSVL.

The chain recombines TRBV19 with TRBJ1-6, with TRBD1 identical over 11 bases. V lost 5 bases to trimming and J lost 9 bases; unmatched junction nucleotides: 3. The germline gives CDR1 LNHDA, CDR2 SQIVND (reference sequence). The CDR3 extends over 14 amino acids. The CDR3 is CASSPGTGGSPLHF. The CDR3 nucleotides read TGTGCCAGTAGTCCCGGGACAGGGGGTTCACCCCTCCACTTT.

This clone was seen a few times. The chain has TRBV19 and TRBJ2-1; no clear D gene. Germline assignment: CDR1 LNHDA and CDR2 SQIVND (reference sequence). This CDR3 spans 16 amino acids. The ends were cut back, 7 bases at V and 8 bases at J, with 24 bases in the middle. The CDR3 DNA is TGTGCCAGTAAGAAACCTGGCGGATCCTATAGAGATGAGCAGTTCTTC. Amino acids: CASKKPGGSYRDEQFF.

The chain combines TRBV18 with TRBJ2-7, with D perhaps matching TRBD1 (6 bases). The germline V gene encodes CDR1 KGHSH and CDR2 LQKENI. V shed 6 bases and J shed 5 bases, with 14 bases lying between them. This CDR3 has 13 residues. This CDR3 reads CASSYREKDEQYF. CDR3 sequence (DNA): TGTGCCAGCTCGTACAGGGAAAAGGACGAGCAGTACTTC.

This chain uses TRBV25-1 with TRBJ1-3; tentative D call: TRBD1 (5 bases). Germline CDR1 MGHDK, CDR2 SYGVNS. The CDR3 is made up of 16 amino acids. Trimming shortened V by 0 bases and J by 0 bases, and 9 bases separated the two germline ends. The CDR3 DNA is TGTGCCAGCAGTGAATACCGACAGAGCTCTGGAAACACCATATATTTT. Translation gives CASSEYRQSSGNTIYF.

This clone was seen more than once but under ten times. This chain joins TRBV7-2 and TRBJ2-4; 8 bases are shared with TRBD2. CDR1 is SGHTA and CDR2 is FQGNSA in the germline V gene. CDR3 length: 13 residues. With V trimmed by 2 bases and J by 14 bases, 8 bases remained unmatched. The CDR3 loop reads CASSLRPAGEEYF. CDR3 DNA sequence: TGTGCCAGCAGCTTACGCCCAGCGGGGGAAGAGTACTTC.

The chain is built from TRBV6-5 and TRBJ1-6; possible D gene TRBD1, 6 bases. V lost 2 bases and J 10 bases, leaving 9 bases between the germline ends. The CDR3 contains 13 residues. Germline values: CDR1 MNHEY, CDR2 SVGAGI. This chain's CDR3 is CASSYRQDSPLHF. The DNA for the CDR3 is TGTGCCAGCAGTTACCGACAGGACTCACCCCTCCACTTT.

This clone was counted a few times. The chain combines TRBV7-2 with TRBJ2-5; tentative D call: TRBD1 (5 bases). Matching the DNA end better, TRBJ2-7 makes the J call doubtful. The CDR3 has 14 amino acids. CDR1 SGHTA and CDR2 FQGNSA come from the germline V gene. CDR3 residues: CASSSDRSSYEQYF. DNA for the CDR3: TGTGCCAGCAGCTCAGACAGAAGTTCCTACGAGCAGTACTTC.

The chain uses TRBV2 and TRBJ2-3; D perhaps matches TRBD2 (6 bases). The CDR3 extends over 14 amino acids. V lost 7 bases to trimming and J lost 6 bases, with 17 bases between them. Per germline, CDR1 SNHLY and CDR2 FYNNEI. The CDR3 loop is CASKGKTSWDTQYF. In DNA form, the CDR3 reads TGTGCCAGCAAGGGCAAAACTAGCTGGGATACGCAGTATTTT.

This clone has just a few counts. This sequence joins TRBV6-6 and TRBJ2-7; D is ambiguous. Germline loops: CDR1 MNHNY, CDR2 SVGAGI (reference sequence). This CDR3 spans 13 amino acids. V lost 2 bases to trimming and J lost 7 bases, with 12 bases between them. This CDR3 reads CASSYDSLREQYF. The CDR3 nucleotides are TGTGCCAGCAGTTACGACTCCTTGAGGGAGCAGTACTTC.

The V and J genes are TRBV4-3 and TRBJ2-5; D possibly corresponds to TRBD2 (6 bases). The germline V gene has CDR1 LGHNA and CDR2 YSLEER. Trimming pared 0 bases from V and 1 base from J, leaving 9 bases between. The CDR3 extends over 15 amino acids. CDR3 in amino acids: CASSQEGEAQETQYF. The CDR3 coding sequence is TGCGCCAGCAGCCAAGAGGGGGAGGCCCAAGAGACCCAGTACTTC.

The J gene is TRBJ2-7, the V gene TRBV30; 7 bases map to TRBD1. The CDR3 has 14 amino acids. V shed 0 bases and J 3 bases; nucleotides not matched to a gene: 5. Per germline, CDR1 GTSNPN and CDR2 SVGIG (reference sequence). The CDR3 DNA follows: TGTGCCTGGAGTGTACTGACAGGGAACTACGAGCAGTACTTC. Its protein product is CAWSVLTGNYEQYF.

V is TRBV2 and J is TRBJ1-4, with D uncertain. The V and J ends lost 3 bases and 0 bases respectively, with 8 bases between them. Germline CDR1 SNHLY, CDR2 FYNNEI. The CDR3 length is 15 residues. The CDR3 bases are TGTGCCAGCAGTGATGGGCCTACAACTAATGAAAAACTGTTTTTT. Translating gives CASSDGPTTNEKLFF.

This clone has just a few counts. The chain employs TRBV4-1 and TRBJ2-1; 10 bases are a match to TRBD2. The ends lost 1 base at V and 7 bases at J; junction bases unmatched: 4. The CDR3 extends over 15 amino acids. Germline V gene lookup returns CDR1 MGHRA and CDR2 YSYEKL. The CDR3 loop reads CASSQAGLARNEQFF. The CDR3 DNA reads TGCGCCAGCAGCCAAGCGGGACTAGCGAGGAATGAGCAGTTCTTC.

The rearrangement links TRBV7-3 to TRBJ1-5, with 9 bases aligning to TRBD1. The CDR3 runs 13 residues. The V and J ends lost 5 bases and 4 bases, in that order; junction bases with no gene match: 0. Germline lookup yields CDR1 SGHTA and CDR2 FQGTGA. The CDR3 here is CASSGTGNQPQHF. In DNA, the CDR3 is TGTGCCAGCAGCGGGACAGGGAATCAGCCCCAGCATTTT.

In regard to this clone: Within the sample, other DNA sequences also encode this same CDR3. The chain recombines TRBV7-2 with TRBJ2-1; 7 bases are shared with TRBD2. CDR3 size: 14 residues. Germline-derived CDR1 and CDR2 are SGHTA and FQGNSA. V lost 2 bases, J lost 3 bases, and 1 base stayed unmatched. CDR3 loop: CASSLLAVYNEQFF. CDR3 nucleotides: TGTGCCAGCAGCTTACTAGCGGTCTACAATGAGCAGTTCTTC.

This clone was observed a handful of times. The chain couples TRBV5-1 to TRBJ1-3, with D hard to call. The CDR3 runs to 15 residues. Per the germline V gene, CDR1 is SGHRS and CDR2 is YFSETQ. The V end was cut by 1 base, the J end by 4 bases, with 12 bases between. The CDR3 sequence is CASSLMPGGGNTIYF. CDR3 DNA sequence: TGCGCCAGCAGCTTGATGCCGGGTGGAGGAAACACCATATATTTT.

This clone was recorded many times. The chain joins TRBV6-5 to TRBJ2-1; D may be TRBD1 (6 bases). Germline assignment: CDR1 MNHEY and CDR2 SVGAGI. Trimming left V 5 bases short and J 7 bases short, with 18 bases between. The CDR3 totals 15 residues. CDR3 in amino acids: CASSTGPTIVNEQFF. CDR3 DNA sequence: TGTGCCAGCAGTACAGGGCCAACAATAGTAAATGAGCAGTTCTTC.

This chain uses TRBV30 with TRBJ1-2; 9 bases align to TRBD1. This CDR3 is 15 amino acids long. Germline-derived CDR1 and CDR2 are GTSNPN and SVGIG (reference sequence). J lost 7 bases, V lost 3 bases, and 12 bases had no gene match. CDR3 in DNA: TGTGCCTGGAGCACCCTGGGACAGGGAGGATGTGGCTACACCTTC. It encodes CAWSTLGQGGCGYTF.